This T cell receptor (beta chain) was captured by sequencing in a study of blood T cell repertoires in COVID-19. Clones were read by immunoSEQ multiplex PCR, and TCRdb kept only the in-frame ones, dropping some. The sample contains about 350,000 clones, about 87% of which appear only once. Unmatched junction bases numbered 4, after V lost 3 bases and J lost 6 bases. The CDR3 runs 13 residues. The sequencing sample was made of PBMCs or T cells enriched from blood (not recorded which). The sequence derives from a woman younger than 45 who had recovered from COVID-19. V gene TRBV12-3 or TRBV12-4 combines with J gene TRBJ1-1, with 7 nucleotides matching TRBD1. The CDR3 here is CASSLTGSAEAFF. The CDR3 DNA sequence: TGTGCCAGCAGTTTGACAGGGAGCGCTGAAGCTTTCTTT.